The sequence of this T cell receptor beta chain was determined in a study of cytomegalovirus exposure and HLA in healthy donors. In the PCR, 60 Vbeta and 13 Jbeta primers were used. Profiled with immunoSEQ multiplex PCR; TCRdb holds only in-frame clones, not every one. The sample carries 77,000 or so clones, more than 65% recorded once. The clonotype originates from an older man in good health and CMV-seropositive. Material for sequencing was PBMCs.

CDR3 sequence reads: CASSGQGLEQYF. The CDR3 DNA reads as TGTGCCAGCAGTGGACAGGGTCTCGAGCAGTACTTC. The V gene is TRBV6-1, the J gene TRBJ2-7; TRBD1 matches 7 bases. The CDR3 runs 12 residues. From germline, CDR1 is MNHNS and CDR2 SASEGT. J was trimmed by 6 bases and V by 4 bases; bases with no gene match: 3.